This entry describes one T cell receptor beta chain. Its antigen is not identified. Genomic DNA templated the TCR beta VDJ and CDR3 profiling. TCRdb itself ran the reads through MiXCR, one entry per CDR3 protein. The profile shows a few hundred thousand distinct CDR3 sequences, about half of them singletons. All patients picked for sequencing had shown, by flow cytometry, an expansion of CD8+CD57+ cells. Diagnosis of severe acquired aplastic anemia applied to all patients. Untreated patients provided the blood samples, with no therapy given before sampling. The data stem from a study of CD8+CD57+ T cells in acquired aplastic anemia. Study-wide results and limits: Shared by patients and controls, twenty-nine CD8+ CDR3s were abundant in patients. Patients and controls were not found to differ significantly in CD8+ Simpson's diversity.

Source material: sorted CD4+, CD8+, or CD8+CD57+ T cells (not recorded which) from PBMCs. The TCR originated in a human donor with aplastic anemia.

The CDR3 here is CASISAARETEAFF. The CDR3 DNA reads TGTGCCAGTATATCGGCAGCCAGGGAGACTGAAGCTTTCTTT. The chain recombines TRBV19 with TRBJ1-1, with D perhaps matching TRBD1 (5 bases). V lost 7 bases, J lost 5 bases, and 17 bases lay in between. Per the germline V gene, CDR1 is LNHDA and CDR2 is SQIVND (reference sequence). The CDR3 is made up of 14 amino acids.